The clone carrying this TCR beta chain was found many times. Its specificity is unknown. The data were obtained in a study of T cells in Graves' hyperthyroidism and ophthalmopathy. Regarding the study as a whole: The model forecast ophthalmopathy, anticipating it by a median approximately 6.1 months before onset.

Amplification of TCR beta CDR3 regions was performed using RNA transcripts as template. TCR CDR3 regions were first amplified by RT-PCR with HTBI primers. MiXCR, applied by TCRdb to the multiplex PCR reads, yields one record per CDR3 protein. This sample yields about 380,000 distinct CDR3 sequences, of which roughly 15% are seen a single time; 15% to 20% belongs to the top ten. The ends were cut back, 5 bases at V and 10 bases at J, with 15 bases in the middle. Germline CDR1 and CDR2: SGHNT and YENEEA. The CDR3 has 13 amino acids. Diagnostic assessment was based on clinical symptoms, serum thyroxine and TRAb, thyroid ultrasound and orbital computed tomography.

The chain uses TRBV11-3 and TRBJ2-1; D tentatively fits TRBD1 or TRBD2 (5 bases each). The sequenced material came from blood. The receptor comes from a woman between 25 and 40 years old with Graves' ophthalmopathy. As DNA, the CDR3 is TGTGCCAGCAGCCGTACGGGGTCAGGGGAGCAGTTCTTC. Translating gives CASSRTGSGEQFF.